One and the same sample provided the 18 T cell receptor beta chains below, sequenced in a study of cytomegalovirus exposure and HLA in healthy donors. This PCR relied on a set of 60 Vbeta primers and 13 Jbeta primers. Assay used: immunoSEQ multiplex PCR; TCRdb lists only in-frame clones, some missing. The sample lists around 250,000 clones, approximately 81% occurring once. Source material: PBMCs. Every receptor here comes from a woman between 55 and 75 years old in good health and CMV-seropositive.

The chain carries TRBV28 and TRBJ2-7; D call uncertain. V was shortened by 3 bases and J by 6 bases, with 24 bases between the two germline ends. Germline CDR1 is MDHEN and CDR2 is SYDVKM. The CDR3 is 17 amino acids. This CDR3 is CASSFDLRPYNGGEQYF. DNA of the CDR3: TGTGCCAGCAGTTTTGACCTGAGGCCCTACAATGGCGGCGAGCAGTACTTC.

The CDR3 spells CASSWFEDGEANEKLFF. For the CDR3, the DNA is TGTGCCAGCAGCTGGTTCGAGGATGGGGAGGCTAATGAAAAACTGTTTTTT. The V call is TRBV5-4, the J call TRBJ1-4; D is undetermined. V was cut by 3 bases and J by 3 bases, with 18 bases left in between. Germline V CDR1 and CDR2: SGHNT, YYREEE (reference sequence). The CDR3 is made up of 17 amino acids.

The J gene is TRBJ2-4, the V gene TRBV18; TRBD1 might be the D (5 bases). In germline, CDR1 is KGHSH, CDR2 LQKENI. V shed 2 bases and J shed 6 bases, with 14 bases lying between them. The CDR3 is 15 residues long. CDR3 in DNA: TGTGCCAGCTCACCAAGCCAGGGTGTGGGAAACATTCAGTACTTC. This encodes CASSPSQGVGNIQYF.

The V gene is TRBV15, the J gene TRBJ1-1; D might be TRBD1 (5 bases). V dropped 2 bases and J dropped 8 bases, with 15 bases sitting between them. Germline lookup yields CDR1 LNHNV and CDR2 YYDKDF (reference sequence). This CDR3 is 14 amino acids long. The CDR3 nucleotides read TGTGCCACCAGCAGACCACAAGGGCACAGGGAAGCTTTCTTT. Translating it yields CATSRPQGHREAFF.

The chain has TRBV30 and TRBJ2-4; 12 bases map to TRBD2. Unmatched junction bases numbered 10, after V lost 3 bases and J lost 4 bases. This CDR3 has 17 residues. CDR1 GTSNPN and CDR2 SVGIG come from the germline V gene (reference sequence). The CDR3 coding sequence is TGTGCCTGGAGCGCGGGGCTAGCGGGAGGGCCAAAAAACATTCAGTACTTC. Protein product: CAWSAGLAGGPKNIQYF. The entire variable domain, with the rest obtained from reference TRBV30 and TRBJ2-4, is as follows: SQTIHQWPATLVQPVGSPLSLECTVEGTSNPNLYWYRQAAGRGLQLLFYSVGIGQISSEVPQNLSASRPQDRQFILSSKKLLLSDSGFYLCAWSAGLAGGPKNIQYFGAGTRLSVL.

The chain combines TRBV5-1 with TRBJ1-2, with 9 bases identical to TRBD1. The CDR3 is 17 amino acids. Trimming at V came to 0 bases and at J to 2 bases, leaving 8 bases not matched to a gene. CDR1 and CDR2 (germline): SGHRS, YFSETQ. CDR3 sequence reads: CASSLVGQGVSNYGYTF. As DNA, the CDR3 is TGCGCCAGCAGCTTGGTGGGACAGGGAGTTTCAAACTATGGCTACACCTTC.

V usage is TRBV9 and J usage is TRBJ2-5, with D possibly TRBD1 on 6 matching bases. The CDR3 has 13 amino acids. Germline V CDR1 and CDR2: SGDLS, YYNGEE. Trimming stripped 4 bases from V and 5 bases from J, with 12 bases between. The CDR3 reads CASSQGSMETQYF. CDR3 sequence (DNA): TGTGCCAGCAGCCAGGGGTCCATGGAGACCCAGTACTTC.

This clone appeared once. The chain recombines TRBV19 with TRBJ1-1; a possible D gene is TRBD1 (5 bases). The CDR3 totals 12 residues. V was pared by 6 bases and J by 4 bases, with 9 bases between. Germline V gene data show CDR1 as LNHDA and CDR2 as SQIVND (reference sequence). The CDR3 spells CASRQVSTEAFF. The CDR3 DNA reads TGTGCCAGTAGACAGGTGAGCACTGAAGCTTTCTTT.

In its sample, this clone was seen once. The rearrangement links TRBV30 to TRBJ2-7, with D possibly being TRBD1 (5 bases). CDR3 size: 14 residues. Trimming shortened V by 2 bases and J by 3 bases, and 14 bases separated the two germline ends. Germline V gene sequence: CDR1 GTSNPN, CDR2 SVGIG (reference sequence). This CDR3 reads CAWSPSPGRYEQYF. CDR3 sequence (DNA): TGTGCCTGGAGTCCCTCTCCAGGGCGCTACGAGCAGTACTTC.

Of note for this clone: The same CDR3 also results from other DNA sequences found in this sample. This chain connects TRBV5-1 to TRBJ1-2, with TRBD1 matching over 8 bases. Germline V lookup: CDR1 SGHRS, CDR2 YFSETQ. The CDR3 length is 14 residues. Losses at the gene ends were 0 bases for V and 2 bases for J; bases not matched to a gene: 0. The DNA of the CDR3 is TGCGCCAGCAGCTTGGGGACAGGGAACTATGGCTACACCTTC. This translates into CASSLGTGNYGYTF.

The rearrangement uses TRBV9 and TRBJ2-2; 10 bases line up with TRBD2. Germline lookup yields CDR1 SGDLS and CDR2 YYNGEE. The CDR3 is 15 residues long. The V segment lost 5 bases and the J segment 2 bases; nucleotides outside the gene matches: 3. The CDR3 here is CASSGLADNTGELFF. In nucleotides, the CDR3 is TGTGCCAGCAGTGGACTAGCGGACAACACCGGGGAGCTGTTTTTT.

The J gene is TRBJ2-7, the V gene TRBV28; 11 nucleotides match TRBD1. With V trimmed by 10 bases and J by 5 bases, 16 bases remained unmatched. Germline V gene lookup returns CDR1 MDHEN and CDR2 SYDVKM. The length of the CDR3 is 16 residues. As DNA, the CDR3 is TGTGCCACCCTCCTGGGTTGGGGACAGGGGGTCCACGAGCAGTACTTC. As protein: CATLLGWGQGVHEQYF.

The chain combines TRBV11-2 with TRBJ2-7; 9 nucleotides line up with TRBD2. Germline V gene sequence: CDR1 SGHAT, CDR2 FQNNGV. The CDR3 is 14 residues long. V was pared by 5 bases and J by 6 bases, with 8 bases of the junction left unmatched. CDR3 protein: CASSPGLAAPEQYF. The CDR3, as DNA: TGTGCCAGCAGCCCGGGACTAGCAGCTCCCGAGCAGTACTTC. Looking up the rest from reference TRBV11-2 and TRBJ2-7 gives the full variable domain: EAGVAQSPRYKIIEKRQSVAFWCNPISGHATLYWYQQILGQGPKLLIQFQNNGVVDDSQLPKDRFSAERLKGVDSTLKIQPAKLEDSAVYLCASSPGLAAPEQYFGPGTRLTVT.

V and J are TRBV7-2 and TRBJ1-3, with D unclear. V lost 5 bases to trimming and J lost 4 bases, with 9 bases between them. The length of the CDR3 is 13 residues. From germline, CDR1 is SGHTA and CDR2 FQGNSA. The CDR3 reads CASSQHVGNTIYF. In DNA form, the CDR3 reads TGTGCCAGCAGCCAACATGTCGGAAACACCATATATTTT. The full variable domain, rest sourced from reference TRBV7-2 and TRBJ1-3, is GAGVSQSPSNKVTEKGKDVELRCDPISGHTALYWYRQSLGQGLEFLIYFQGNSAPDKSGLPSDRFSAERTGGSVSTLTIQRTQQEDSAVYLCASSQHVGNTIYFGEGSWLTVV.

V usage is TRBV5-1 and J usage is TRBJ2-2; unclear D gene. The CDR3 is made up of 15 amino acids. CDR1 is SGHRS, CDR2 YFSETQ, per germline. The germline V and J ends were trimmed by 4 bases and 7 bases, with 17 bases remaining between them. The chain's CDR3 is CASSHHTLFSGELFF. The CDR3 DNA sequence: TGCGCCAGCAGCCACCATACGCTGTTTAGCGGGGAGCTGTTTTTT.

This clone was recorded a few times. This chain uses TRBV4-1 with TRBJ2-7; 10 positions match TRBD2. The CDR3 totals 14 residues. J was trimmed by 4 bases and V by 2 bases; bases with no gene match: 2. Germline V CDR1 and CDR2: MGHRA, YSYEKL. CDR3 DNA sequence: TGCGCCAGCAGCCAACCGGGACTAGCGTACGAGCAGTACTTC. As protein: CASSQPGLAYEQYF.

This clone was seen just once. V gene TRBV14 combines with J gene TRBJ1-6, with D uncertain. CDR1 and CDR2 from the germline V gene are SGHDN and FVKESK. V lost 0 bases, J lost 7 bases, and 16 bases lay in between. The CDR3 totals 17 residues. This chain's CDR3 is CASSQESRRPENSPLHF. As DNA, the CDR3 is TGTGCCAGCAGCCAAGAATCCAGGAGGCCAGAGAATTCACCCCTCCACTTT.

The chain has TRBV5-1 and TRBJ2-7, with 9 bases lining up with TRBD1. CDR1 and CDR2 (germline): SGHRS, YFSETQ. The junction had 8 bases not matched to a gene; V was cut back by 4 bases and J by 3 bases. CDR3 length: 15 residues. This chain's CDR3 is CASSTRTGEYYEQYF. In DNA, the CDR3 is TGCGCCAGCAGCACCAGGACAGGGGAATACTACGAGCAGTACTTC.